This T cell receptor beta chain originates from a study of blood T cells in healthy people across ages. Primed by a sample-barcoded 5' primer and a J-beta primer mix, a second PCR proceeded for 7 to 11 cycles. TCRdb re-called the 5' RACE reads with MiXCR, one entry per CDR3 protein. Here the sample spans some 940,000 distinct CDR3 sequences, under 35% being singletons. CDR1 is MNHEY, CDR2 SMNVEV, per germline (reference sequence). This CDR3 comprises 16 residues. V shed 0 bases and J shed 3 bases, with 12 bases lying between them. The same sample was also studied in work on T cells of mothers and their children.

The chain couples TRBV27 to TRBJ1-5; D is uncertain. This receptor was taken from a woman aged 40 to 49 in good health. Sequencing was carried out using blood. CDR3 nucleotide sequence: TGTGCCAGCAGTTTATCCCCTGTACTGTTCAATCAGCCCCAGCATTTT. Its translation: CASSLSPVLFNQPQHF.